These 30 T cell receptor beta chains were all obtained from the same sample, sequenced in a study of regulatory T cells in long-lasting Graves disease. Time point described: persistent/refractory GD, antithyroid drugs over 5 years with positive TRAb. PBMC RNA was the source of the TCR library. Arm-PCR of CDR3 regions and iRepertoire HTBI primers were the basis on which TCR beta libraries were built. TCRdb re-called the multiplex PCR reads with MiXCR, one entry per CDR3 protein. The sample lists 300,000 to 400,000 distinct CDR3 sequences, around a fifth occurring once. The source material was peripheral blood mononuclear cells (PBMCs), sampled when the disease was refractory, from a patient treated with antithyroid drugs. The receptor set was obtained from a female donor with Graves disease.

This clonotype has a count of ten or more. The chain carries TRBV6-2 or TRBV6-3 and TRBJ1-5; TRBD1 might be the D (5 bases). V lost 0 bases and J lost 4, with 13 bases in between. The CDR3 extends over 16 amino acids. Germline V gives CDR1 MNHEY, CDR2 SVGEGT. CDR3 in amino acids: CASSYSTRDSNQPQHF. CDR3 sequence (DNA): TGTGCCAGCAGTTACTCTACCAGGGATTCTAATCAGCCCCAGCATTTT.

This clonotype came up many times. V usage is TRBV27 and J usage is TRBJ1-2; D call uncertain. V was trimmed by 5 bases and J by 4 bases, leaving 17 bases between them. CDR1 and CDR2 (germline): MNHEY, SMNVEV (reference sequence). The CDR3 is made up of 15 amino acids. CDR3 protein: CASSTLGIQGYGYTF. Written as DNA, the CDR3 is TGTGCCAGCAGTACCCTCGGGATCCAAGGCTATGGCTACACCTTC.

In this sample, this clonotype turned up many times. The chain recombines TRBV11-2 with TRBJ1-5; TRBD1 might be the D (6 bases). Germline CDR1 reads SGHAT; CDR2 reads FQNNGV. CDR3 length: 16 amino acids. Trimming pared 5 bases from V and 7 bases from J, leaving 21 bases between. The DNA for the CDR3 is TGTGCCAGCAGCCCGGGAGGGGGGGGACGAGGGCAGCCCCAGCATTTT. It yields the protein CASSPGGGGRGQPQHF.

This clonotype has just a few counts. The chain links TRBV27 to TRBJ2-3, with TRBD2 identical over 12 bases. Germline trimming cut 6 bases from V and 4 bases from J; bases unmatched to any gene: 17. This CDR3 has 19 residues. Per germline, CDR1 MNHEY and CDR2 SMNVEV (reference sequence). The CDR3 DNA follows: TGTGCCAGCAGACCGACTAGCGGGAGCCCCTGGGGGGTACCAGATACGCAGTATTTT. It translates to CASRPTSGSPWGVPDTQYF.

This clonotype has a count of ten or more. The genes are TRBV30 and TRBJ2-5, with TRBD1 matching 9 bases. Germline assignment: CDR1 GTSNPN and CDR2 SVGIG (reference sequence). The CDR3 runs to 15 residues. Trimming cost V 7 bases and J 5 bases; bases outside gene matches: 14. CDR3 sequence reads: CASSAGQGQGETQYF. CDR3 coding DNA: TGTGCCTCCTCAGCGGGACAGGGCCAAGGGGAGACCCAGTACTTC.

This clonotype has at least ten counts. The CDR3 region is CASSLKADYTF. The CDR3 DNA is TGTGCCAGCAGTTTAAAGGCGGACTACACCTTC. The V call is TRBV28, the J call TRBJ1-2; D not resolved. The V gene's germline CDR1 is MDHEN and CDR2 SYDVKM. This CDR3 is 11 amino acids long. V was pared by 2 bases and J by 10 bases, with 8 bases between.

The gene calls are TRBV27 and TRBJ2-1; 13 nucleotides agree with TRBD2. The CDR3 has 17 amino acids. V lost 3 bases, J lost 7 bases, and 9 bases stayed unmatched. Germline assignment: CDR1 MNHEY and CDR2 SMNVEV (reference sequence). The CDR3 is CASSFPLAGGTGNEQFF. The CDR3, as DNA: TGTGCCAGCAGTTTTCCACTAGCGGGAGGGACTGGGAATGAGCAGTTCTTC.

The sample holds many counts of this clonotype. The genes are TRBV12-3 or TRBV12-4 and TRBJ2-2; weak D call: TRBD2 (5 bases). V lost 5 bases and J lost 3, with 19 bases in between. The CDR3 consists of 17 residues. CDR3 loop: CASSPWSREGYTGELFF. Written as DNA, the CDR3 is TGTGCCAGCAGTCCCTGGAGTCGGGAAGGGTACACCGGGGAGCTGTTTTTT.

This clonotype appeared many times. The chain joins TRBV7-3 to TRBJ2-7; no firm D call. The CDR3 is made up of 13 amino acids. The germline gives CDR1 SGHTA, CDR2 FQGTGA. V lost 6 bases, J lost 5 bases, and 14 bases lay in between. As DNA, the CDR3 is TGTGCCAGCAGTCTTTCCAGAGACCACGAGCAGTACTTC. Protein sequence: CASSLSRDHEQYF.

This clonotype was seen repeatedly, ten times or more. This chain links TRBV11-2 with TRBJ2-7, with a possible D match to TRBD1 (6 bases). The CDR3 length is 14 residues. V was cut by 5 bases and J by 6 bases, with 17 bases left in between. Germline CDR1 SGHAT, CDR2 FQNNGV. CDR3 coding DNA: TGTGCCAGCAGCATGACCTCGACAGGTTCCGAGCAGTACTTC. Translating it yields CASSMTSTGSEQYF.

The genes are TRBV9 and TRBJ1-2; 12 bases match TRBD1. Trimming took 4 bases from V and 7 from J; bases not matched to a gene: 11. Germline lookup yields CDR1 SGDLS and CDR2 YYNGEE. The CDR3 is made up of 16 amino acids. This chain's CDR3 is CASSPQTGTGGLGYTF. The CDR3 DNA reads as TGTGCCAGCAGCCCTCAGACCGGGACAGGGGGCCTTGGCTACACCTTC.

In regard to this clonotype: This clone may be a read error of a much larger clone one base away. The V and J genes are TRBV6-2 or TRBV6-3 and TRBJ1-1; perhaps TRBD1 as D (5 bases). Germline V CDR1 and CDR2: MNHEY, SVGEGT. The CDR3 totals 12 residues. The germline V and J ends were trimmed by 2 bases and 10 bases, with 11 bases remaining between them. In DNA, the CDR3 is TGTGCCAGCAGTTACAACGGGAGGGGAGCTTTCTTT. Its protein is CASSYNGRGAFF.

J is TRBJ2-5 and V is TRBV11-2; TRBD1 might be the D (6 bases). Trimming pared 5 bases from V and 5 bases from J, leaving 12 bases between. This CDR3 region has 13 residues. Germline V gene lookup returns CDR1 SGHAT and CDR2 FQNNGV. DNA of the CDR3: TGTGCCAGCAGCCAGAGGGGGATGGAGACCCAGTACTTC. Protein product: CASSQRGMETQYF.

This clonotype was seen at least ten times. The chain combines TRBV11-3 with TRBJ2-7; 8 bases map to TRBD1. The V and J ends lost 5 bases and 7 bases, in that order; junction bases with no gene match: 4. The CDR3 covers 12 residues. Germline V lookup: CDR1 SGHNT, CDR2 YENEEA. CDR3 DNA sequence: TGTGCCAGCAGCCGACAGGGGCAAGAGCAGTACTTC. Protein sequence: CASSRQGQEQYF.

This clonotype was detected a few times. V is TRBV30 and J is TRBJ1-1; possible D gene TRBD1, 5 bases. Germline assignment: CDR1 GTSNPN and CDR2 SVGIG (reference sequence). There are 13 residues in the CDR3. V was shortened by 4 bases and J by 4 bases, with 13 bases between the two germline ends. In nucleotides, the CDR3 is TGTGCCTGGACACTATCTGGGGGCACTGAAGCTTTCTTT. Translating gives CAWTLSGGTEAFF.

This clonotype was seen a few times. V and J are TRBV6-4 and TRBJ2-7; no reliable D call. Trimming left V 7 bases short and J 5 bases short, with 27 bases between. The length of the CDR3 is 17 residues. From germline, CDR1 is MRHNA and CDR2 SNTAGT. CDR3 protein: CASIYGFGTRPLDEQYF. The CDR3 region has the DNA TGTGCCAGCATCTACGGGTTCGGCACAAGACCCCTGGACGAGCAGTACTTC.

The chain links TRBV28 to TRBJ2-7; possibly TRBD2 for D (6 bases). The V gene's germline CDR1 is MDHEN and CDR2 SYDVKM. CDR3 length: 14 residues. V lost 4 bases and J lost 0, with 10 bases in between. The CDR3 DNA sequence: TGTGCCAGCAGTTGGCGGGGTAGCTCCTACGAGCAGTACTTC. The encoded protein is CASSWRGSSYEQYF.

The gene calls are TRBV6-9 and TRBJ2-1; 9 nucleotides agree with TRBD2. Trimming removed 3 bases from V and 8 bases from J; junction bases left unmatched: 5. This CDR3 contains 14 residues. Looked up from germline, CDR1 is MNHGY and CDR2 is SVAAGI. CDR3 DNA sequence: TGTGCCAGCAGTTACGCGGGGGGGGTTTATGAGCAGTTCTTC. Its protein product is CASSYAGGVYEQFF.

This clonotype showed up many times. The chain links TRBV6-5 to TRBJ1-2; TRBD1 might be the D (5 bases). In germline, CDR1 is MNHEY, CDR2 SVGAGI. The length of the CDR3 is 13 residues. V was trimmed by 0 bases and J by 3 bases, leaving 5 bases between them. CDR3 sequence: CASSYSGDYGYTF. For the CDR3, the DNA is TGTGCCAGCAGTTACTCGGGGGACTATGGCTACACCTTC.

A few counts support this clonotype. This CDR3 reads CASSQDRGAPRYEQYF. The CDR3 nucleotides read TGTGCCAGCAGCCAAGATCGGGGTGCTCCACGCTACGAGCAGTACTTC. V usage is TRBV3-1 and J usage is TRBJ2-7; TRBD2 is a possible D gene (5 bases). Germline CDR1 and CDR2: LGHDT and YNNKEL (reference sequence). Trimming took off 0 bases at V and 3 bases at J, with 15 bases between the two ends. The CDR3 totals 16 residues.

In DNA, the CDR3 is TGCAGTGCTATGAGCCCGACAGGCTCCTACGAGCAGTACTTC. This gives the protein CSAMSPTGSYEQYF. The V call is TRBV20-1, the J call TRBJ2-7, with a tentative D call TRBD1 (6 bases). The V and J ends lost 4 bases and 0 bases respectively, with 13 bases between them. The V gene's germline CDR1 is DFQATT and CDR2 SNEGSKA (reference sequence). The CDR3 totals 14 residues.

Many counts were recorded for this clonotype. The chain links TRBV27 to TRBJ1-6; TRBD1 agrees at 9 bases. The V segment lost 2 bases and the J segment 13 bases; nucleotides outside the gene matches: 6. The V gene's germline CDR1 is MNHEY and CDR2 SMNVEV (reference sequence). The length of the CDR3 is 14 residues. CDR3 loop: CASSLRDRVPPLHF. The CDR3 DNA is TGTGCCAGCAGTTTAAGGGACAGGGTTCCCCCCCTCCACTTT.

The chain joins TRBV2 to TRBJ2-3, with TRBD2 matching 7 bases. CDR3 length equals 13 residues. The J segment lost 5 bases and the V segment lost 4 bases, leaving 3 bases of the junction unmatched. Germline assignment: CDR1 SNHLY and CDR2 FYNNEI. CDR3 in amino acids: CASSVGGRDTQYF. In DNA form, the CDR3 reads TGTGCCAGCAGTGTGGGGGGGAGAGATACGCAGTATTTT.

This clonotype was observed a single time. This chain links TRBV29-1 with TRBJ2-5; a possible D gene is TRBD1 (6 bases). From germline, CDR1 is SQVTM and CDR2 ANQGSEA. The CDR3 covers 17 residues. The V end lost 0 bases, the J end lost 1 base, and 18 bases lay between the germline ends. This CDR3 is CSVEDQGTRSPQETQYF. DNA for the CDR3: TGCAGCGTTGAAGATCAGGGGACACGCAGTCCCCAAGAGACCCAGTACTTC.

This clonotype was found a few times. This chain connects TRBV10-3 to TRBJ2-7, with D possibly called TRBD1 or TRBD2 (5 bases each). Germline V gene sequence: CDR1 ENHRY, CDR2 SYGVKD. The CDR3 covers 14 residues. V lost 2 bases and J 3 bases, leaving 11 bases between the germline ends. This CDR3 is CAISEEGSSYEQYF. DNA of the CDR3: TGTGCCATCAGTGAGGAGGGGAGTAGCTACGAGCAGTACTTC.

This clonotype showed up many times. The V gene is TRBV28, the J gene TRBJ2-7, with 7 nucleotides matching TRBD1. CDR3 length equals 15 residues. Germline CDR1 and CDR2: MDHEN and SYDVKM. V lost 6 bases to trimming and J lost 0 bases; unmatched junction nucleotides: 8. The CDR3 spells CASRGTVAFSYEQYF. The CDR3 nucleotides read TGTGCCAGCAGGGGGACAGTTGCGTTCTCCTACGAGCAGTACTTC.

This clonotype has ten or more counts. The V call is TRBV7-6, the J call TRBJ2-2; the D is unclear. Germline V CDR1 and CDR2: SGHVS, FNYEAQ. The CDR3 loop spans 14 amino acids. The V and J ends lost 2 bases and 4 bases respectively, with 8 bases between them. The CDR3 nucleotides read TGTGCCAGCAGCTTACGTTACGGCACCGGGGAGCTGTTTTTT. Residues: CASSLRYGTGELFF.

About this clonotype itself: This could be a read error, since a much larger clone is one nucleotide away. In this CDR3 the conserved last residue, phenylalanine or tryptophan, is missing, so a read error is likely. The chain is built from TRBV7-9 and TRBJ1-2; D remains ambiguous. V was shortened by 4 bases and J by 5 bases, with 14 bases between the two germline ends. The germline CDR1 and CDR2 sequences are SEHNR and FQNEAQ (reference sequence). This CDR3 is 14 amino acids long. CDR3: CASSSVKDLYGYTI. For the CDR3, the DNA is TGTGCCAGCAGCTCGGTCAAGGACTTATATGGCTACACCATC.

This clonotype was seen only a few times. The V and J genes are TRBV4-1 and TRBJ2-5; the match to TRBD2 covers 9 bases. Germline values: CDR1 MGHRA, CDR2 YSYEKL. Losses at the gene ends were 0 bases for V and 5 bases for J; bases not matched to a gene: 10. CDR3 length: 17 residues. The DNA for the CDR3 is TGCGCCAGCAGCCAAGATAGGGAAGCGGGAGGAGGGGAGACCCAGTACTTC. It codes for CASSQDREAGGGETQYF.

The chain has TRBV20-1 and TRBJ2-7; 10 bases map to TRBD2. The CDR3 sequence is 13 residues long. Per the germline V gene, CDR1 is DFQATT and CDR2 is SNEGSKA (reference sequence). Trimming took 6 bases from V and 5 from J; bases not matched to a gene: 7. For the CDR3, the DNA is TGCAGTGCGGCCGCCCTAGCGGGAGACGAGCAGTACTTC. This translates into CSAAALAGDEQYF.